This T cell receptor beta chain was sequenced for a study of T cell responses to AZD1222 COVID-19 vaccine. Germline-derived CDR1 and CDR2 are MNHEY and SVGEGT. The CDR3 length is 14 residues. V dropped 6 bases and J dropped 0 bases, with 12 bases sitting between them. Concerning this clone: Antigen specificity is unknown.

General study results and limits: The number of AZD1222 recipients seropositive at baseline was only 5 to 7.

Clones were sequenced by immunoSEQ multiplex PCR, and TCRdb holds only the in-frame ones, with some missing. The sample lists approximately 150,000 clones, approximately 90% occurring once. Sequenced here: peripheral blood, sampled 28 days after the second dose of the MenACWY control vaccine. The rearrangement uses TRBV6-2 or TRBV6-3 and TRBJ2-7; perhaps TRBD2 as D (6 bases). The receptor was derived from an adult who received the MenACWY meningococcal vaccine as a control. The CDR3, as DNA: TGTGCCAGCAGACCTAGCGTCAACTCCTACGAGCAGTACTTC. It encodes CASRPSVNSYEQYF.